The 26 T cell receptor beta chains below come from one sample, sequenced in a study of T cells after yellow fever vaccination. TCRdb processed the 5' RACE reads anew with MiXCR; each CDR3 protein has one entry. The data show fewer than 90,000 distinct CDR3 sequences, roughly 7.4% seen once. Sequencing was performed on CD8+ T cells sorted from PBMCs, taken 5 days after the first yellow fever vaccination. Source of these receptors: a young man who received the YFV17D yellow fever vaccine.

This chain links TRBV19 with TRBJ2-1; D not certain. V lost 4 bases and J lost 4, with 8 bases in between. Germline V CDR1 and CDR2: LNHDA, SQIVND (reference sequence). The CDR3 spans 13 residues. The CDR3 coding sequence is TGTGCCAGTAGTACGGACGGTTACAATGAGCAGTTCTTC. This translates into CASSTDGYNEQFF.

Ten or more counts support this clonotype. This rearrangement joins TRBV7-2 to TRBJ2-7, with 12 bases matching TRBD2. Trimming at V came to 5 bases and at J to 1 base, leaving 6 bases not matched to a gene. The CDR3 has 16 amino acids. Germline V CDR1 and CDR2: SGHTA, FQGNSA. The chain's CDR3 is CASSPGTSGLSYEQYF. Here the CDR3 DNA reads TGTGCCAGCAGCCCGGGGACTAGCGGGTTGTCCTACGAGCAGTACTTC.

The chain combines TRBV6-2 or TRBV6-3 with TRBJ2-7; 7 positions match TRBD1. CDR3 length: 13 residues. Germline CDR1 and CDR2: MNHEY and SVGEGT. V gave up 7 bases and J gave up 3 bases; unmatched junction bases: 6. For the CDR3, the DNA is TGTGCCAGCATCGCCGGGGACAGCTACGAGCAGTACTTC. It yields the protein CASIAGDSYEQYF.

This clonotype was picked up many times. The gene calls are TRBV4-1 and TRBJ2-1; D ambiguous. Looked up from germline, CDR1 is MGHRA and CDR2 is YSYEKL. With 6 bases removed from V and 5 bases from J, the gap between germline ends came to 2 bases. This CDR3 contains 10 residues. The CDR3 here is CASSNNEQFF. For the CDR3, the DNA is TGCGCCAGCAGTAACAATGAGCAGTTCTTC.

This clonotype was detected many times. The chain combines TRBV6-1 with TRBJ2-3; D gene uncertain. Germline assignment: CDR1 MNHNS and CDR2 SASEGT. Trimming cost V 5 bases and J 4 bases, with 10 bases left between them. This CDR3 is 13 amino acids long. The CDR3 spells CASSNYSADTQYF. CDR3 nucleotide sequence: TGTGCCAGCAGTAATTACAGTGCAGATACGCAGTATTTT.

The V and J genes are TRBV5-1 and TRBJ2-5; TRBD2 agrees at 8 bases. The ends lost 9 bases at V and 5 bases at J; junction bases unmatched: 15. The CDR3 consists of 15 residues. Germline CDR1 reads SGHRS; CDR2 reads YFSETQ. CDR3 bases: TGCGCCACCTCGATGCTGGGACTAGTGATCGAGACCCAGTACTTC. It yields the protein CATSMLGLVIETQYF.

With respect to this clonotype: This clone may be a read error of a much larger clone one base away. The V gene is TRBV20-1, the J gene TRBJ2-3; TRBD2 matches at 14 bases. The J segment lost 4 bases and the V segment lost 3 bases, leaving 18 bases of the junction unmatched. The CDR3 length is 20 residues. Germline V gives CDR1 DFQATT, CDR2 SNEGSKA (reference sequence). CDR3 in amino acids: CSARSHLTGGLAGDPDTQYF. As DNA, the CDR3 is TGCAGTGCTAGGAGCCACCTGACAGGGGGACTAGCGGGGGATCCAGATACGCAGTATTTT.

This chain joins TRBV6-2 or TRBV6-3 and TRBJ2-1; D might be TRBD1 (5 bases). The CDR3 runs to 14 residues. Trimming pared 6 bases from V and 1 base from J, leaving 10 bases between. Germline V gene lookup returns CDR1 MNHEY and CDR2 SVGEGT. CDR3 bases: TGTGCCAGCAGCCGCCGACAGTCCTACAATGAGCAGTTCTTC. This translates into CASSRRQSYNEQFF.

This clonotype was counted a single time. V and J are TRBV7-9 and TRBJ2-7; D perhaps matches TRBD1 (5 bases). Trimming removed 4 bases from V and 5 bases from J, with 18 bases in between. Per the germline V gene, CDR1 is SEHNR and CDR2 is FQNEAQ (reference sequence). This CDR3 comprises 15 residues. The CDR3, as DNA: TGTGCCAGCAGCTCTCTCAGGGCGATAGGGAACGAGCAGTACTTC. It specifies CASSSLRAIGNEQYF.

In its sample, this clonotype was seen many times. This chain links TRBV28 with TRBJ1-5, with D perhaps TRBD1 (6 bases). There are 15 residues in the CDR3. Deletions cut 5 bases from V and 0 bases from J, with 11 bases between. Germline assignment: CDR1 MDHEN and CDR2 SYDVKM. The CDR3: CASSADSNSNQPQHF. CDR3 in DNA: TGTGCCAGCAGTGCGGACAGCAATAGCAATCAGCCCCAGCATTTT.

CDR3 sequence (DNA): TGTGCCAGCAGTTTATTCTCCGGCACCGGGGAGCTGTTTTTT. As protein: CASSLFSGTGELFF. V gene TRBV12-3 or TRBV12-4 combines with J gene TRBJ2-2; D call uncertain. Trimming took off 2 bases at V and 4 bases at J, with 8 bases between the two ends. The CDR3 spans 14 residues.

This clonotype was found many times. The chain combines TRBV10-2 with TRBJ1-5; D is unclear. This CDR3 has 13 amino acids. Per the germline V gene, CDR1 is WSHSY and CDR2 is SAAADI. V gave up 3 bases and J gave up 11 bases, with 14 bases separating them. The CDR3 spells CASSEGLTASQHF. CDR3 DNA sequence: TGCGCCAGCAGTGAAGGTCTGACCGCCTCCCAGCATTTT.

The CDR3 DNA reads as TGTGCCAGCAGCTTAGCAAGCGGGGGGCCGAGCTCCTACAATGAGCAGTTCTTC. It encodes CASSLASGGPSSYNEQFF. The rearrangement links TRBV7-6 to TRBJ2-1; 9 bases line up with TRBD2. Trimming cost V 0 bases and J 0 bases; bases outside gene matches: 6. The germline gives CDR1 SGHVS, CDR2 FNYEAQ. The CDR3 is made up of 18 amino acids.

This clonotype was seen ten or more times. The genes are TRBV12-3 or TRBV12-4 and TRBJ2-7; 8 positions match TRBD1. The CDR3 is 17 amino acids. J lost 4 bases, V lost 5 bases, and 16 bases had no gene match. The CDR3 spells CASSPSLGAGGAYEQYF. Here the CDR3 DNA reads TGTGCCAGCAGTCCGTCTTTGGGAGCAGGGGGCGCATACGAGCAGTACTTC.

The table lists this clonotype with many counts. The chain employs TRBV4-2 and TRBJ2-5; 13 bases match TRBD2. The germline V gene encodes CDR1 LGHNA and CDR2 YNFKEQ. V lost 1 base and J lost 4; bases outside the gene matches: 0. CDR3 size: 15 residues. The CDR3 bases are TGTGCCAGCAGCCAAGGGACTAGCGGGGGAGAGACCCAGTACTTC. It specifies CASSQGTSGGETQYF.

The chain links TRBV3-1 to TRBJ2-2; 8 bases match TRBD1. Germline loops: CDR1 LGHDT, CDR2 YNNKEL (reference sequence). Losses at the gene ends were 3 bases for V and 9 bases for J; bases not matched to a gene: 12. CDR3 size: 16 residues. This CDR3 reads CASSQGTGIEHRELFF. The CDR3 DNA reads TGTGCCAGCAGCCAGGGGACAGGAATAGAACACCGGGAGCTGTTTTTT.

This clonotype was found a few times. The chain combines TRBV5-1 with TRBJ1-1; 7 nucleotides align to TRBD1. Germline assignment: CDR1 SGHRS and CDR2 YFSETQ. V lost 3 bases to trimming and J lost 3 bases; unmatched junction nucleotides: 2. CDR3 length: 13 amino acids. The CDR3 is CASSWDRYTEAFF. CDR3 sequence (DNA): TGCGCCAGCAGCTGGGACAGATACACTGAAGCTTTCTTT.

This clonotype has more than one count but fewer than ten. This chain uses TRBV6-5 with TRBJ2-1; D is ambiguous. The CDR3 runs 13 residues. V was trimmed by 0 bases and J by 6 bases, leaving 6 bases between them. The germline gives CDR1 MNHEY, CDR2 SVGAGI. The DNA for the CDR3 is TGTGCCAGCAGTTACTCGTTTCTCAATGAGCAGTTCTTC. Translation: CASSYSFLNEQFF.

The V and J genes are TRBV7-8 and TRBJ2-1; D is undetermined. CDR3 length: 14 amino acids. V was trimmed by 1 base and J by 4 bases, leaving 8 bases between them. Germline V gene lookup returns CDR1 SGHVS and CDR2 FQNEAQ. Written as DNA, the CDR3 is TGTGCCAGCAGCTTAGAAGGGCGGTACAATGAGCAGTTCTTC. This sequence encodes CASSLEGRYNEQFF. Complete variable domain (other parts from reference TRBV7-8 and TRBJ2-1): GAGVSQSPRYKVAKRGQDVALRCDPISGHVSLFWYQQALGQGPEFLTYFQNEAQLDKSGLPSDRFFAERPEGSVSTLKIQRTQQEDSAVYLCASSLEGRYNEQFFGPGTRLTVL.

This clonotype was recorded at least ten times. The chain joins TRBV6-5 to TRBJ2-2; TRBD2 is a possible D gene (7 bases). The germline V gene encodes CDR1 MNHEY and CDR2 SVGAGI. This CDR3 has 16 amino acids. Between the trimmed V and J ends, which lost 3 bases and 4 bases, there was a span of 15 bases. For the CDR3, the DNA is TGTGCCAGCAGTTATAGGTTGAGGGGGGGCACCGGGGAGCTGTTTTTT. Translation: CASSYRLRGGTGELFF.

The table lists this clonotype with a few counts. This rearrangement joins TRBV4-1 to TRBJ1-4; 12 nucleotides align to TRBD1. Germline lookup yields CDR1 MGHRA and CDR2 YSYEKL. This CDR3 spans 15 amino acids. Trimming removed 0 bases from V and 7 bases from J; junction bases left unmatched: 0. This chain's CDR3 is CASSQEGQGAEKLFF. The CDR3, as DNA: TGCGCCAGCAGCCAAGAGGGACAGGGGGCTGAAAAACTGTTTTTT.

This clonotype was seen a few times. The V call is TRBV5-5, the J call TRBJ2-7; 10 bases are a match to TRBD1. Germline loops: CDR1 SGHKS, CDR2 YYEKEE (reference sequence). J was trimmed by 4 bases and V by 0 bases; bases with no gene match: 7. This CDR3 is 16 amino acids long. The CDR3 DNA reads TGTGCCAGCAGCTTGGCCGGGACAGGGGAATTTTACGAGCAGTACTTC. Amino acids: CASSLAGTGEFYEQYF. Filled out from reference TRBV5-5 and TRBJ2-7, the complete variable domain reads DAGVTQSPTHLIKTRGQQVTLRCSPISGHKSVSWYQQVLGQGPQFIFQYYEKEERGRGNFPDRFSARQFPNYSSELNVNALLLGDSALYLCASSLAGTGEFYEQYFGPGTRLTVT.

J is TRBJ2-3 and V is TRBV6-1; TRBD2 matches 13 bases. The CDR3 has 15 residues. With V trimmed by 6 bases and J by 5 bases, 5 bases remained unmatched. Germline V CDR1 and CDR2: MNHNS, SASEGT. DNA of the CDR3: TGTGCCAGCAGCCCACTAGCGGGGGGGGTAGATACGCAGTATTTT. This translates into CASSPLAGGVDTQYF.

The gene calls are TRBV5-4 and TRBJ2-1; 11 bases map to TRBD2. V lost 4 bases and J lost 6; bases outside the gene matches: 6. There are 15 residues in the CDR3. Per germline, CDR1 SGHNT and CDR2 YYREEE (reference sequence). Here the CDR3 DNA reads TGTGCCAGCAGCATCGGGACTAGCGGATCCAATGAGCAGTTCTTC. Its protein product is CASSIGTSGSNEQFF.

This clonotype has just a few counts. The V call is TRBV2, the J call TRBJ2-7; D perhaps matches TRBD1 (5 bases). The CDR3 consists of 17 residues. Trimming took 5 bases from V and 0 from J, leaving 20 bases between them. CDR1 is SNHLY, CDR2 FYNNEI, per germline. CDR3 nucleotides: TGTGCCAGCAGTCAAGGGGTGGGATCCCTTAGCTCCTACGAGCAGTACGTC. Translation gives CASSQGVGSLSSYEQYV.

Many counts were recorded for this clonotype. The rearrangement links TRBV18 to TRBJ2-1; 8 bases align to TRBD1. Germline V gene lookup returns CDR1 KGHSH and CDR2 LQKENI. The trim removed 0 bases at V and 0 bases at J, leaving 7 bases unmatched. CDR3 length equals 18 residues. The CDR3 DNA follows: TGTGCCAGCTCACCACCTACCCTTACAGGGGGCTCCTACAATGAGCAGTTCTTC. This gives the protein CASSPPTLTGGSYNEQFF.